Presented here are 24 T cell receptor beta chains from one specimen sequenced in a study of tumor-infiltrating lymphocytes in primary liver carcinoma. Both RNA and DNA were isolated together from about 21-30 mg of bulk tissue that had not been sorted. With a constant-region primer, TCR beta cDNA was made from 450 to 550 ng of total RNA. Generation of the TCR beta libraries relied on three nested multiplex PCR rounds using slightly modified ARM-PCR. The first two PCR rounds used TRBV1-TRBV30 primers with a Cbeta primer, roughly 10 cycles each. TCRdb ran MiXCR on the multiplex PCR reads and lists one entry per CDR3 protein. Of around 120,000 distinct CDR3 sequences in the sample, about 68% are singletons; the top ten hold around 8.5%. The source material was liver tumor tissue from sampling region 1. Described subset: tumor region T1, superior pole. Receptors originate from a woman aged 55 to 70 with primary liver carcinoma and hepatitis B virus infection.

The table lists this clonotype with a count of one. The junction and the germline gene differ at one end; a read error may be behind it. This chain links TRBV18 with TRBJ2-3, with 8 nucleotides matching TRBD2. Germline V lookup: CDR1 KGHSH, CDR2 LQKENI. This CDR3 is 14 amino acids long. The CDR3 sequence: CVSSPGLASDTQYF. CDR3 in DNA: TGTGTCAGCTCACCAGGACTAGCATCGGATACGCAGTATTTT.

This clonotype occurred many times. The chain uses TRBV5-6 and TRBJ2-1; TRBD2 matches 8 bases. Germline V lookup: CDR1 SGHDT, CDR2 YYEEEE. Unmatched junction bases numbered 10, after V lost 4 bases and J lost 10 bases. This CDR3 has 14 amino acids. CDR3: CASSGFWRGAEQFF. DNA of the CDR3: TGTGCCAGCAGCGGGTTCTGGCGGGGGGCCGAGCAGTTCTTC.

Regarding this clonotype: This CDR3 fails to terminate in the conserved phenylalanine or tryptophan, so it likely reflects a read error. The V gene is TRBV5-4, the J gene TRBJ2-1; tentative D call: TRBD1 (5 bases). This CDR3 region has 16 residues. Per germline, CDR1 SGHNT and CDR2 YYREEE (reference sequence). Here the CDR3 DNA reads TGTGCCAGCAGCTTACCGAGACAGAGCTCCTACGATGAGCAGTTCATC. Its translation: CASSLPRQSSYDEQFI.

This clonotype has only a few counts. This may come from a read error, since a much larger clone is one base off. The V and J genes are TRBV4-2 and TRBJ2-3; D gene uncertain. Germline CDR1 and CDR2: LGHNA and YNFKEQ. This CDR3 region has 14 residues. The chain's CDR3 is CASSQDPLADTRYF. The CDR3 nucleotides are TGTGCCAGCAGCCAAGATCCCCTCGCAGATACGCGGTATTTT.

On this clonotype itself: Because the CDR3 is missing its conserved closing phenylalanine or tryptophan, this is likely a read error. The limits of the CDR3 on the DNA are not certain, so only TCRdb's listed CDR3 is given. J is TRBJ1-4 and V is TRBV12-5; TRBD1, the D gene given by the table, was not confirmed from the DNA. CDR1 is LGHNT, CDR2 FRNRAP, per germline. The CDR3 spans 12 amino acids, including both terminal residues. This CDR3 reads CASRRANEKPFY.

On this clonotype: One base away lies a much larger clone, so this may be a sequencing read error. This chain connects TRBV6-5 to TRBJ1-4; tentative D call: TRBD1 (5 bases). CDR1 and CDR2 (germline): MNHEY, SVGAGI. There are 13 residues in the CDR3. CDR3 nucleotide sequence: TGTGTCAGCAGTTACAGGTTTAATGAAAAACTGTTTTTT. Its protein is CVSSYRFNEKLFF.

This clonotype appeared many times. This chain uses TRBV5-6 with TRBJ2-3; TRBD2 matches at 7 bases. The trim removed 2 bases at V and 2 bases at J, leaving 2 bases unmatched. The CDR3 is made up of 14 amino acids. Germline V gene lookup returns CDR1 SGHDT and CDR2 YYEEEE. The CDR3 bases are TGTGCCAGCAGCTTACTAGCGCCCACAGATACGCAGTATTTT. Translation: CASSLLAPTDTQYF.

A word on this clonotype: At one end, the junction sequence differs from germline, possibly due to a read error. This chain joins TRBV11-2 and TRBJ2-1; a weak D match, TRBD2 (5 bases). Germline assignment: CDR1 SGHAT and CDR2 FQNNGV. The CDR3 runs 16 residues. This CDR3 is CVGSRLNPEVANERFF. The CDR3 coding sequence is TGTGTCGGCAGCCGACTAAACCCCGAGGTTGCCAATGAGCGGTTCTTC.

Note on this clonotype: Because it lacks the conserved phenylalanine or tryptophan at the end, this CDR3 is likely a read error. V is TRBV11-2 and J is TRBJ1-2, with D uncertain. The germline CDR1 and CDR2 sequences are SGHAT and FQNNGV. This CDR3 has 13 residues. Trimming stripped 1 base from V and 8 bases from J, with 11 bases between. CDR3 sequence reads: CASSLGMYLGYTL. Here the CDR3 DNA reads TGTGCCAGCAGCTTAGGCATGTACCTAGGCTACACCTTA.

The chain employs TRBV25-1 and TRBJ2-1; D possibly corresponds to TRBD2 (6 bases). The CDR3 covers 15 residues. CDR1 is MGHDK, CDR2 SYGVNS, per germline. V shed 4 bases and J shed 7 bases, with 17 bases lying between them. CDR3 amino acids: CASSAAAEGWNEQFF. CDR3 bases: TGTGCCAGCAGTGCAGCAGCGGAGGGATGGAATGAGCAGTTCTTC.

Concerning this clonotype: This sequence may be a read error, since a much larger clone differs from it by one base. This sequence joins TRBV5-1 and TRBJ2-3; D possibly corresponds to TRBD1 (5 bases). Germline V gives CDR1 SGHRS, CDR2 YFSETQ. V was cut by 0 bases and J by 0 bases, with 14 bases left in between. CDR3 length equals 17 residues. The CDR3 is CASSLVPDTSSTDTQYF. In DNA form, the CDR3 reads TGCGCCAGCAGCTTGGTCCCGGACACCTCTAGCACAGATACGCAGTATTTT.

This clonotype was recorded a few times. The chain links TRBV28 to TRBJ2-7; D call uncertain. The germline V and J ends were trimmed by 4 bases and 5 bases, with 6 bases remaining between them. Germline V gene data show CDR1 as MDHEN and CDR2 as SYDVKM. This CDR3 spans 11 amino acids. CDR3 coding DNA: TGTGCCAGCAGTTCCGTGAACGAGCAGTACTTC. Its translation: CASSSVNEQYF.

Details on this clonotype: Its ends do not fully match the called genes, so a read error is possible. In nucleotides, the CDR3 is TGTGCCGGCAGGATCGGAGCGAACACCGGGGAGTTGTTTTTT. Its translation is CAGRIGANTGELFF. The chain recombines TRBV11-2 with TRBJ2-2; TRBD2 might be the D (5 bases). The CDR3 consists of 14 residues. The germline V gene encodes CDR1 SGHAT and CDR2 FQNNGV.

This chain links TRBV5-1 with TRBJ2-3, with TRBD2 matching over 8 bases. Germline lookup yields CDR1 SGHRS and CDR2 YFSETQ. The V gene end was trimmed by 4 bases and the J gene end by 5 bases; junction bases not matched to a gene: 9. CDR3 length equals 15 residues. The CDR3 coding sequence is TGCGCCAGCAGCCGGGGGGGGGTAGCTGGAGATACGCAGTATTTT. Translation: CASSRGGVAGDTQYF.

The chain employs TRBV12-3 or TRBV12-4 and TRBJ1-1; D perhaps matches TRBD1 (5 bases). The V end lost 3 bases, the J end lost 6 bases, and 14 bases lay between the germline ends. The CDR3 runs 14 residues. CDR3 loop: CASSFGGPDAEAFF. In nucleotides, the CDR3 is TGTGCCAGCAGTTTTGGGGGTCCGGACGCTGAAGCTTTCTTT.

Of note for this clonotype: Germline and junction disagree at one end, which may indicate a read error. The chain combines TRBV11-2 with TRBJ2-2, with D tentatively TRBD2 (6 bases). This CDR3 has 15 amino acids. Germline CDR1 reads SGHAT; CDR2 reads FQNNGV. The CDR3 DNA sequence: TGTGCCAGCAGCTTAGAAGCTAGCGTGGTCGGGGAGTTGTTTTTT. Residues: CASSLEASVVGELFF.

Details on this clonotype: A read error may explain this, as a much larger clone is one base away. The CDR3 DNA reads TGCGCCAGCAGCCAACTACTTTTAGCCAAAAACATTCAGTACTTC. It translates to CASSQLLLAKNIQYF. The chain employs TRBV4-1 and TRBJ2-4; no reliable D call. This CDR3 has 15 amino acids. V was shortened by 2 bases and J by 0 bases, with 8 bases between the two germline ends. Germline V gene sequence: CDR1 MGHRA, CDR2 YSYEKL.

In this sample, this clonotype turned up a few times. V usage is TRBV7-9 and J usage is TRBJ2-5; 7 nucleotides agree with TRBD1. The germline V gene encodes CDR1 SEHNR and CDR2 FQNEAQ (reference sequence). CDR3 length: 15 residues. With V trimmed by 4 bases and J by 1 base, 6 bases remained unmatched. CDR3 loop: CASSSTGQAQETQYF. Here the CDR3 DNA reads TGTGCCAGCAGCTCGACAGGGCAAGCCCAAGAGACCCAGTACTTC.

V is TRBV10-2 and J is TRBJ2-1; no firm D call. V lost 9 bases and J lost 7, with 28 bases in between. Germline V gene lookup returns CDR1 WSHSY and CDR2 SAAADI. The CDR3 runs to 17 residues. CDR3 in amino acids: CARRTPQAGSSGNEQFF. Here the CDR3 DNA reads TGCGCCAGGAGAACACCCCAGGCAGGCTCGTCTGGGAATGAGCAGTTCTTC.

The chain combines TRBV5-6 with TRBJ2-3, with D perhaps TRBD2 (6 bases). The CDR3 contains 17 residues. Trimming cost V 6 bases and J 3 bases, with 23 bases left between them. Germline V lookup: CDR1 SGHDT, CDR2 YYEEEE. The CDR3 DNA is TGTGCCAGCAACTTCATCGGGAGTCCCTCTTATACAGATACGCAGTATTTT. This sequence encodes CASNFIGSPSYTDTQYF. The entire variable domain, with the rest obtained from reference TRBV5-6 and TRBJ2-3, is as follows: DAGVTQSPTHLIKTRGQQVTLRCSPKSGHDTVSWYQQALGQGPQFIFQYYEEEERQRGNFPDRFSGHQFPNYSSELNVNALLLGDSALYLCASNFIGSPSYTDTQYFGPGTRLTVL.

This clonotype was seen a few times. The chain joins TRBV7-9 to TRBJ2-1, with D uncertain. CDR3 length equals 12 residues. V was shortened by 5 bases and J by 5 bases, with 7 bases between the two germline ends. Per germline, CDR1 SEHNR and CDR2 FQNEAQ (reference sequence). The CDR3 reads CASSPENNEQFF. DNA for the CDR3: TGTGCCAGCAGCCCAGAGAACAATGAGCAGTTCTTC. Filled out from reference TRBV7-9 and TRBJ2-1, the complete variable domain reads DTGVSQNPRHKITKRGQNVTFRCDPISEHNRLYWYRQTLGQGPEFLTYFQNEAQLEKSRLLSDRFSAERPKGSFSTLEIQRTEQGDSAMYLCASSPENNEQFFGPGTRLTVL.

Notes on this clonotype: This may arise from a read error, as a much more abundant clone is one base away. The chain recombines TRBV12-5 with TRBJ2-3; a weak D match, TRBD1 (5 bases). TRBJ1-5 explains the end of the DNA better; the J call may be wrong. The germline CDR1 and CDR2 sequences are LGHNT and FRNRAP. The CDR3 has 18 residues. The CDR3 nucleotides read TGTGCTAGTGGTTTGGACCAGGGCCTCCCCGCCTTCACAGATACGCAGCATTTT. Translation: CASGLDQGLPAFTDTQHF.

To note about this clonotype: Here the CDR3 omits its conserved ending phenylalanine or tryptophan, so a read error is the likely source. The V call is TRBV4-2, the J call TRBJ2-3, with 10 nucleotides matching TRBD2. CDR3 length: 16 residues. The germline V gene encodes CDR1 LGHNA and CDR2 YNFKEQ. The CDR3 reads CASSQELAGPTETQYL. As DNA, the CDR3 is TGTGCCAGCAGCCAAGAACTAGCGGGACCCACAGAAACGCAGTATCTT.

This clonotype was seen many times. V gene TRBV6-6 combines with J gene TRBJ2-1, with 7 bases identical to TRBD2. The junction had 7 bases not matched to a gene; V was cut back by 6 bases and J by 5 bases. In germline, CDR1 is MNHNY, CDR2 SVGAGI (reference sequence). This CDR3 comprises 14 residues. CDR3 in amino acids: CASRGLVNDNEQFF. CDR3 DNA: TGTGCCAGCAGAGGACTAGTTAATGACAATGAGCAGTTCTTC.